A selection of T cell receptor beta chains follows, all from one sample in a study of radiotherapy plus CTLA-4 blockade in lung cancer. Sequencing used immunoSEQ multiplex PCR; TCRdb keeps in-frame clones, though not all of them. Among roughly 50,000 clones, more than 70% were seen once, and the ten largest hold 7.8%. The specimen was peripheral blood, collected from a patient treated with radiotherapy plus ipilimumab. These receptors were collected from a human donor with non-small cell lung cancer whose response to radiotherapy plus ipilimumab could not be evaluated. Both conserved end residues are part of each CDR3. The order of the fields is J gene, clone size, D gene, V gene, CDR3 length, CDR3 DNA, CDR3 protein. D genes are given only for firm matches. Some rows mark clone size as missing; the rest say once, few, many or name a class of expanded clone.

>TRBJ1-2|NA|NA|TRBV7-2|14
TGTGCCAGCAGCTTAGCGAACAGGGCGCAGGGCTACACCTTC
CASSLANRAQGYTF
>TRBJ1-2|NA|TRBD1|TRBV4-1|18
TGCGCCAGCAGCCAAGATAGTCGGACAGGTGGGGCTAACTATGGCTACACCTTC
CASSQDSRTGGANYGYTF
>TRBJ2-7|few|TRBD2|TRBV30|14
TGTGCCTGGAGTGTACCGGGACTAGCCTACGAGCAGTACTTC
CAWSVPGLAYEQYF
>TRBJ2-1|NA|TRBD1|TRBV2|16
TGTGCCAGCAGAGCCCCGGGACAGGGGTCTTACAATGAGCAGTTCTTC
CASRAPGQGSYNEQFF
>TRBJ1-4|NA|TRBD1|TRBV28|15
TGTGCCAGCAGTTCACAACAGGGGAAAGGCGGAAAACTGTTTTTT
CASSSQQGKGGKLFF
>TRBJ1-5|NA|TRBD1|TRBV28|16
TGTGCCCCCACTTACCCGAGACAGGGGCCAAATCAGCCCCAGCATTTT
CAPTYPRQGPNQPQHF
>TRBJ1-2|NA|NA|TRBV6-1|15
TGTGCCAGCAGTGAATCTTGGACACCGCCCTATGGCTACACCTTC
CASSESWTPPYGYTF
>TRBJ1-2|once|TRBD1|TRBV6-5|14
TGTGCCAGCAGTGAAGTGACAGGGGGCCATGGCTACACCTTC
CASSEVTGGHGYTF
>TRBJ2-7|NA|TRBD2|TRBV5-1|16
TGCGCCAGCAGCTCCGGGACTAGCGGGGGGGGCTGGGAGCAGTACTTC
CASSSGTSGGGWEQYF
>TRBJ2-7|NA|NA|TRBV10-2|13
TGCGCCAGCAGTGAGTCCGGGGGTTACGAGCAGTACTTC
CASSESGGYEQYF
>TRBJ1-2|NA|NA|TRBV28|14
TGTGCCAGCAGTTTTGAGCCCCAAAATTATGGCTACACCTTC
CASSFEPQNYGYTF
>TRBJ1-2|NA|NA|TRBV19|17
TGTGCCAGTAGTATCTTGGTATGGAGGCCAGAACTCTATGGCTACACCTTC
CASSILVWRPELYGYTF
>TRBJ2-2|NA|TRBD1|TRBV5-1|16
TGCGCCAGCAGCTTGAGAACAGGGGAATTCTCCGGGGAGCTGTTTTTT
CASSLRTGEFSGELFF
>TRBJ2-7|NA|TRBD2|TRBV6-5|15
TGTGCCAGCAGTTACTCTAGCGGGGGGGCCTACGAGCAGTACTTC
CASSYSSGGAYEQYF
>TRBJ1-5|NA|NA|TRBV30|13
TGTGCCTGGAGTGTTAATAGCAATCAGCCCCAGCATTTT
CAWSVNSNQPQHF
>TRBJ2-7|NA|TRBD1|TRBV6-1|14
TGTGCCAGCCGTCCGGGACAGAGCTCCTACGAGCAGTACTTC
CASRPGQSSYEQYF
>TRBJ2-1|NA|NA|TRBV5-8|17
TGTGCCAGCAGCTGGGGGTTAGCGGTGAGCTCCTACAATGAGCAGTTCTTC
CASSWGLAVSSYNEQFF
>TRBJ2-7|NA|TRBD2|TRBV4-3|16
TGCGCCAGCAGCCAAGTGGGGACTAGCGGGGTCTACGAGCAGTACTTC
CASSQVGTSGVYEQYF
>TRBJ2-1|once|TRBD2|TRBV5-1|15
TGCGCCAGCAGCGCCCGACTAGCGGGAGTCAATGAGCAGTTCTTC
CASSARLAGVNEQFF
>TRBJ2-1|NA|TRBD1|TRBV28|15
TGTGCCAGCAGTTTATGGGGACAGACGAAGAGTAGGCAGTTCTTC
CASSLWGQTKSRQFF
>TRBJ2-7|NA|NA|TRBV12-5|14
TGTGCTAGTGGTTTGAGCCCGCGACACCACGAGCAGTACTTC
CASGLSPRHHEQYF
>TRBJ2-3|NA|TRBD2|TRBV5-4|16
TGTGCCGTTTTAGCGGGGGGGGGAACTAGCACAGATACGCAGTATTTT
CAVLAGGGTSTDTQYF